This T cell receptor beta chain comes out of a study of shared clonotypes between healthy human individuals. Overall study context: Each donor's CD4 naive and CD4 memory cells filled three plates apiece, CD8 naive two, and CD8 memory one.

The germline CDR1 and CDR2 sequences are MDHEN and SYDVKM. The CDR3 length is 15 residues. The V and J ends lost 2 bases and 5 bases, in that order; junction bases with no gene match: 7. Once extracted for a subset, genomic DNA was divided evenly among several immunoSEQ plates. Data came from immunoSEQ multiplex PCR; TCRdb stores just in-frame clones and leaves some out. The table includes some 2.1 million clones, around 96% detected once. Comment on this clone: Its matching antigen is unknown.

The naive CD8 population came from CD45RO-negative cells selected for CCR7, without terminally differentiated effector memory CD45RA+ cells. Study-wide points: A reduction in generation probabilities was seen for non-shared clonotypes relative to those shared by all four donors.

The clonotype comes from a young man in good health. The chain couples TRBV28 to TRBJ2-7; 9 nucleotides match TRBD1. The material sequenced was naive CD8+ T cells sorted from blood. The CDR3 reads CASSLGDRVVNEQYF. The CDR3 nucleotides read TGTGCCAGCAGTTTAGGGGACAGGGTAGTAAACGAGCAGTACTTC.